This note documents a single T cell receptor (beta chain) sequence. Its antigen is undetermined. Time point: patch test 3, about 24 weeks after DPC sensitization. As to treatment: therapeutic diphenylcyclopropenone sensitization with weekly scalp DPC. This sample is drawn from a study of human T cells and chemical hapten exposure. Study-level information: Weekly scalp doses of diphenylcyclopropenone were given to patients during the approximately 23-week study. DPC 0.01% went on the upper back by patch test, with reading at 6 days. Study-wide results and limits: TCRs exceeding 1 in 1000 frequency stayed unchanged with DPC sensitization.

Individual cDNA molecules each carried unique molecular identifiers attached by the library. TCRdb called the RACE reads again in MiXCR, with one record for every CDR3 protein. The table includes just under 65,000 distinct CDR3 sequences, 9.5% to 12% detected once. The clonotype comes from a woman in her thirties with alopecia areata. Some clones in this sample may be carry-over from other donors' samples. The specimen was whole blood, collected in connection with sensitization to the hapten diphenylcyclopropenone (DPC).

The CDR3 spells CASSTNYEQYF. The DNA of the CDR3 is TGTGCCAGCAGTACCAACTACGAGCAGTACTTC. The chain recombines TRBV28 with TRBJ2-7; D remains unclear. Germline lookup yields CDR1 MDHEN and CDR2 SYDVKM. The CDR3 covers 11 residues. Trimming removed 5 bases from V and 3 bases from J, with 5 bases in between.